A selection of T cell receptor beta chains follows, all from one sample in a study of T cell responses to AZD1222 COVID-19 vaccine. The protocol was immunoSEQ multiplex PCR, while the TCRdb copy is restricted to in-frame clones and leaves out a portion. Among more than 100,000 clones listed, roughly 92% were seen once. The material was peripheral blood, obtained on day 0 of AZD1222 vaccination. Every receptor here comes from an adult in good health. Both conserved end residues are part of each CDR3. Each record gives: V gene, J gene, D gene, clone size, CDR3 DNA, CDR3 protein. D genes are given only for firm matches. Not every row has a clone size; where given, it reads once, few, many or a size class.

TRBV5-1,TRBJ1-2,.,few,TGCGCCAGCAGCTTGGAGGGTGTCGGTGGCTACACCTTC,CASSLEGVGGYTF
TRBV7-5,TRBJ1-1,.,.,TGTGTCAGAAGCGCCTTAGCCTATCCCGGGACACCGGACGACACTGAAGCTTTCTTT,CVRSALAYPGTPDDTEAFF
TRBV14,TRBJ1-2,.,.,TGTGCCAGCAGCCAGAGGTCGGGGGGGGTGAATGGCTACACCTTC,CASSQRSGGVNGYTF
TRBV9,TRBJ2-5,.,.,TGTGCCAGCAGCGTGAGCATCCGCCAAGAGACCCAGTACTTC,CASSVSIRQETQYF
TRBV5-1,TRBJ1-1,TRBD1,.,TGCGCCAGCAGCTTTCGCACAGGGGGTATGAACACTGAAGCTTTCTTT,CASSFRTGGMNTEAFF
TRBV19,TRBJ2-7,TRBD1,.,TGTGCCAGTAGTCAAACAGGGGGCGTTTCCCCTTTCCCCCACGAGCAGTACTTC,CASSQTGGVSPFPHEQYF
TRBV6-5,TRBJ1-2,.,.,TGTGCCAGCAGTTTGACAGAGAACTATGGCTACACCTTC,CASSLTENYGYTF
TRBV5-4,TRBJ1-1,.,.,TGTGCCAGCAGCTGGGGCACTGAAGCTTTCTTT,CASSWGTEAFF
TRBV4-1,TRBJ1-6,.,few,TGCGCCAGCAGCCAAGTTAATTCACCCCTCCACTTT,CASSQVNSPLHF
TRBV5-1,TRBJ1-4,.,once,TGCGCCAGCAGCTTGGAGGGACTTAACGAAAAACTGTTTTTT,CASSLEGLNEKLFF
TRBV3-1/TRBV3-2,TRBJ1-2,.,.,TGTGCCAGCAGCCAAGACACCGGCTATGGCTACACCTTC,CASSQDTGYGYTF
TRBV19,TRBJ2-1,.,.,TGTGCCAGTAGTACCTTGTTTCCCAAAAGCGTCATAGGCTACAATGAGCAGTTCTTC,CASSTLFPKSVIGYNEQFF
TRBV5-8,TRBJ1-6,.,once,TGTGCCAGCAGCTTGGATTCACCCCTCCACTTT,CASSLDSPLHF
TRBV7-3,TRBJ2-2,.,.,TGTGCCAGCAGCTTAACTGGGTTGTCAAACACCGGGGAGCTGTTTTTT,CASSLTGLSNTGELFF
TRBV27,TRBJ2-7,.,.,TGTGCCAGCAGGCGTTGGGGGGCCCACGAGCAGTACTTC,CASRRWGAHEQYF
TRBV20-1,TRBJ2-5,.,.,TGCAGTGCTAGTACGTGGGATAAAGCCTTTCGAGAGACCCAGTACTTC,CSASTWDKAFRETQYF